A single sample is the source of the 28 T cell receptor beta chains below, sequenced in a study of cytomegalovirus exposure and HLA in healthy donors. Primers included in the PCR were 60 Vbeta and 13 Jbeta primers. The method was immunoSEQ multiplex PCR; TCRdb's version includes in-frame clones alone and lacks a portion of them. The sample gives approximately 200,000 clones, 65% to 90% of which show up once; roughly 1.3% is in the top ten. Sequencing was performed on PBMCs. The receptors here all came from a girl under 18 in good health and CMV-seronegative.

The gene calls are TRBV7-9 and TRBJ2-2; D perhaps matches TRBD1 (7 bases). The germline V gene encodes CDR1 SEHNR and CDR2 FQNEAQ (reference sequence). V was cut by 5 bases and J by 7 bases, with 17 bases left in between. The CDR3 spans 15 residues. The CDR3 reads CASSPQAGGYGELFF. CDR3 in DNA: TGTGCCAGCAGCCCCCAGGCAGGGGGGTACGGGGAGCTGTTTTTT. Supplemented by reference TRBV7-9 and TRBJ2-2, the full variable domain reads DTGVSQNPRHKITKRGQNVTFRCDPISEHNRLYWYRQTLGQGPEFLTYFQNEAQLEKSRLLSDRFSAERPKGSFSTLEIQRTEQGDSAMYLCASSPQAGGYGELFFGEGSRLTVL.

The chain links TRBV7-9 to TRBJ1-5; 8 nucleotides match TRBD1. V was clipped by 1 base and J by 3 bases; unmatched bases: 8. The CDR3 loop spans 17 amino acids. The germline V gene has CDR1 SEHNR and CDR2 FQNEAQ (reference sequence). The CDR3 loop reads CASSLVQGAYDNQPQHF. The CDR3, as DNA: TGTGCCAGCAGCTTAGTGCAGGGGGCTTATGACAATCAGCCCCAGCATTTT.

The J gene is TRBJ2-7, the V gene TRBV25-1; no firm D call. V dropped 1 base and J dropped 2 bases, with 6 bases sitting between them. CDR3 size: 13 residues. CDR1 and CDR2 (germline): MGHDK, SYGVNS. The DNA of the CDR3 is TGTGCCAGCAGTGAATCCATCACCTACGAGCAGTACTTC. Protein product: CASSESITYEQYF.

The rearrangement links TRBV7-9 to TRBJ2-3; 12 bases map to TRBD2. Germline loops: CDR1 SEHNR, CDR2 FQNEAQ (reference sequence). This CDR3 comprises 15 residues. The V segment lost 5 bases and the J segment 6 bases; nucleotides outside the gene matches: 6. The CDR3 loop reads CASSQLAGGLDTQYF. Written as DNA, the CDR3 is TGTGCCAGCAGCCAACTAGCGGGGGGCTTGGATACGCAGTATTTT.

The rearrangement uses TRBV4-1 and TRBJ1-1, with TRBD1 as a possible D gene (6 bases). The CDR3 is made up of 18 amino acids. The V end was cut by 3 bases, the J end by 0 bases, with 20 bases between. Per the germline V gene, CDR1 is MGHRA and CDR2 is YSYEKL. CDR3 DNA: TGCGCCAGCAGCCACGCAACAGGGCGAGAGGGCATGAACACTGAAGCTTTCTTT. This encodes CASSHATGREGMNTEAFF.

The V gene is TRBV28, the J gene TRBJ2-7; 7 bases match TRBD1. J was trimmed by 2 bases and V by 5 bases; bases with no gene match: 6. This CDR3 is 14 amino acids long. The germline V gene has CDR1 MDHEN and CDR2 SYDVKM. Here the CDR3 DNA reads TGTGCCAGCAGTGTTCCGGGACAGACCTACGAGCAGTACTTC. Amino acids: CASSVPGQTYEQYF.

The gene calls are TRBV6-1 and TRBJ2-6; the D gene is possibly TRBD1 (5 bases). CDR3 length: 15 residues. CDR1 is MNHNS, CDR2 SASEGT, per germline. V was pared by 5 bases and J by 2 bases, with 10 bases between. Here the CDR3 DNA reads TGTGCCAGCAGTCCAGGACAAACTGGGGCCAACGTCCTGACTTTC. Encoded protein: CASSPGQTGANVLTF.

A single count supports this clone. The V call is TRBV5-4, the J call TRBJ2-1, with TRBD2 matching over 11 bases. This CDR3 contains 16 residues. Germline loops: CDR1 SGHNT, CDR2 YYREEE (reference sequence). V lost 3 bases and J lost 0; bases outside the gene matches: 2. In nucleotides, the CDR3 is TGTGCCAGCAGCTCTCTAGCGGGGGGCTCCTACAATGAGCAGTTCTTC. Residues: CASSSLAGGSYNEQFF.

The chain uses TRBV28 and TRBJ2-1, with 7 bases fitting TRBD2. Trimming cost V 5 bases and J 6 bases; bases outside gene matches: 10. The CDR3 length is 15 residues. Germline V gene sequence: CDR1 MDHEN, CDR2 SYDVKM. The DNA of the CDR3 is TGTGCCAGCAGTCCTGGGAGGGCACCTTTCAATGAGCAGTTCTTC. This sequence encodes CASSPGRAPFNEQFF. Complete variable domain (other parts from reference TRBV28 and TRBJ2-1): DVKVTQSSRYLVKRTGEKVFLECVQDMDHENMFWYRQDPGLGLRLIYFSYDVKMKEKGDIPEGYSVSREKKERFSLILESASTNQTSMYLCASSPGRAPFNEQFFGPGTRLTVL.

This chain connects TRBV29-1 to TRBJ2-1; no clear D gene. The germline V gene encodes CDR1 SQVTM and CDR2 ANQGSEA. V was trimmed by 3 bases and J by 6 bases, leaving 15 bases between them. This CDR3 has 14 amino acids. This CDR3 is CSVDRGQAGNEQFF. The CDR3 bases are TGCAGCGTTGATCGTGGGCAGGCCGGCAATGAGCAGTTCTTC.

The chain's CDR3 is CASSLAESSYNEQFF. CDR3 in DNA: TGTGCCAGCAGCTTAGCGGAGAGCTCCTACAATGAGCAGTTCTTC. The chain has TRBV11-3 and TRBJ2-1; D is unclear. Per the germline V gene, CDR1 is SGHNT and CDR2 is YENEEA. CDR3 length equals 15 residues. V was shortened by 1 base and J by 0 bases, with 7 bases between the two germline ends.

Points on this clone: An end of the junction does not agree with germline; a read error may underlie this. This chain's CDR3 is CASSFLIFRDSHEQYF. For the CDR3, the DNA is TGTGCCAGCAGTTTCCTTATATTTCGAGACTCCCACGAGCAGTACTTC. V and J are TRBV28 and TRBJ2-7; D is unclear. Germline V gene lookup returns CDR1 MDHEN and CDR2 SYDVKM. There are 16 residues in the CDR3.

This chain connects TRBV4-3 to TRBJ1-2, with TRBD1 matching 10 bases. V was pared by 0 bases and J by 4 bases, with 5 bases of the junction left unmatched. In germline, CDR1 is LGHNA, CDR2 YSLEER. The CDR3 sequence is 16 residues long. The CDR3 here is CASSQEGQGFGYGYTF. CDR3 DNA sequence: TGCGCCAGCAGCCAAGAGGGACAGGGGTTCGGCTATGGCTACACCTTC.

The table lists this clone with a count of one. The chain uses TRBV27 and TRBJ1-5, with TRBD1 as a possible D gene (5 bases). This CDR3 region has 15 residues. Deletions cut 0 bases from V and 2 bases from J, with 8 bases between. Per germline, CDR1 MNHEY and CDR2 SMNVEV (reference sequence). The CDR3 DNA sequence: TGTGCCAGCAGTTTATCGGGGGGTGGCAATCAGCCCCAGCATTTT. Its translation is CASSLSGGGNQPQHF.

CDR3 region: CASSLNRGEEMNTEAFF. CDR3 coding DNA: TGTGCCAGCAGCTTAAACAGGGGAGAGGAGATGAACACTGAAGCTTTCTTT. The chain employs TRBV5-8 and TRBJ1-1, with 7 bases fitting TRBD1. Germline-derived CDR1 and CDR2 are SGHTS and YDEGEE. CDR3 length: 17 residues. With V trimmed by 2 bases and J by 0 bases, 10 bases remained unmatched.

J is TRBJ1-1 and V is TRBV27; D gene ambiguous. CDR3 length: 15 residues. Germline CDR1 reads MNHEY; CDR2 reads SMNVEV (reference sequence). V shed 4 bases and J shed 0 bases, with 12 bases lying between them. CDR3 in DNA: TGTGCCAGCAGTTATTTGGGCAACATGAACACTGAAGCTTTCTTT. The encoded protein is CASSYLGNMNTEAFF.

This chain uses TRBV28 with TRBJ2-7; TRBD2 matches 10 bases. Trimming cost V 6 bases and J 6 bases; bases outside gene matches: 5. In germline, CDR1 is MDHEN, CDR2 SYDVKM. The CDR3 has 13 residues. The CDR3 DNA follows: TGTGCCAGCAGCCCTCGACTAGCGGGCGAGCAGTACTTC. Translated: CASSPRLAGEQYF. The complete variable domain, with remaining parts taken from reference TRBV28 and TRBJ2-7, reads DVKVTQSSRYLVKRTGEKVFLECVQDMDHENMFWYRQDPGLGLRLIYFSYDVKMKEKGDIPEGYSVSREKKERFSLILESASTNQTSMYLCASSPRLAGEQYFGPGTRLTVT.

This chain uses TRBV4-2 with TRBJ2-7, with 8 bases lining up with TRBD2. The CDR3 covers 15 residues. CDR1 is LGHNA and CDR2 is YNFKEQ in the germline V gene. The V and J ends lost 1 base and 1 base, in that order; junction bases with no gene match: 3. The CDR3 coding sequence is TGTGCCAGCAGCCAAGTGGCTAGCGGGTCCTACGAGCAGTACTTC. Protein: CASSQVASGSYEQYF.

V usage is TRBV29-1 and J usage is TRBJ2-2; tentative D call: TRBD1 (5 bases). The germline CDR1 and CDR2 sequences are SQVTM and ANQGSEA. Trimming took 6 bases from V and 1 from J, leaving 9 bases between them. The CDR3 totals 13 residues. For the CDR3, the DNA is TGCAGCGTACAGGATATGAACACCGGGGAGCTGTTTTTT. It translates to CSVQDMNTGELFF.

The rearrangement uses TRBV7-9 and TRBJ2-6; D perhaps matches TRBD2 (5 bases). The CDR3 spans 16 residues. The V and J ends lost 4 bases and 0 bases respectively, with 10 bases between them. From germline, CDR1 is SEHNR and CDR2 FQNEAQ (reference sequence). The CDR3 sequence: CASSWHRGSGANVLTF. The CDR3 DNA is TGTGCCAGCAGCTGGCACCGGGGCTCTGGGGCCAACGTCCTGACTTTC. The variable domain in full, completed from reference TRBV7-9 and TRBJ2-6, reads DTGVSQNPRHKITKRGQNVTFRCDPISEHNRLYWYRQTLGQGPEFLTYFQNEAQLEKSRLLSDRFSAERPKGSFSTLEIQRTEQGDSAMYLCASSWHRGSGANVLTFGAGSRLTVL.

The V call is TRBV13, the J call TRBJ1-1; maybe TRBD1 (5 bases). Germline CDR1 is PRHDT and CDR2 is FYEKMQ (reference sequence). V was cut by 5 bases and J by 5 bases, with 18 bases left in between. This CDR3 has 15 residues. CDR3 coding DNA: TGTGCCAGCAGCCCAACCTTTGGGGGGGGGACTGAAGCTTTCTTT. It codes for CASSPTFGGGTEAFF.

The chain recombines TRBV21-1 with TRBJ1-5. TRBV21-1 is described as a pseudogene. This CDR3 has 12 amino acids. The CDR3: CASSKVGGPQHF. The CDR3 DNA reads TGTGCCAGCAGCAAAGTCGGAGGGCCCCAGCATTTT.

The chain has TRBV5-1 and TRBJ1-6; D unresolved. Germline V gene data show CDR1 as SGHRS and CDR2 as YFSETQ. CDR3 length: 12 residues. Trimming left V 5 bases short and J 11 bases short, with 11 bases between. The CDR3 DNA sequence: TGCGCCAGCAGAAAGGAGGGCGCACCCCTCCACTTT. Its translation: CASRKEGAPLHF. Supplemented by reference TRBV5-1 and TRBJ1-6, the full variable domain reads KAGVTQTPRYLIKTRGQQVTLSCSPISGHRSVSWYQQTPGQGLQFLFEYFSETQRNKGNFPGRFSGRQFSNSRSEMNVSTLELGDSALYLCASRKEGAPLHFGNGTRLTVT.

The CDR3 loop is CASSAQSRSEKLFF. Written as DNA, the CDR3 is TGCGCCAGCAGCGCCCAGTCCCGGAGTGAAAAACTGTTTTTT. This rearrangement joins TRBV4-3 to TRBJ1-4; no firm D call. The CDR3 consists of 14 residues. V lost 5 bases, J lost 7 bases, and 14 bases lay in between. Germline values: CDR1 LGHNA, CDR2 YSLEER.

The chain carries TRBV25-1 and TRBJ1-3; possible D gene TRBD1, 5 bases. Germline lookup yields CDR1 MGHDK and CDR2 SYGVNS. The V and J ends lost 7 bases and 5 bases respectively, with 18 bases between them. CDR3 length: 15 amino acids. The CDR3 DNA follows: TGTGCCAGCAACGGGGGAGGGAGCGTCCGAAACACCATATATTTT. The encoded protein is CASNGGGSVRNTIYF.

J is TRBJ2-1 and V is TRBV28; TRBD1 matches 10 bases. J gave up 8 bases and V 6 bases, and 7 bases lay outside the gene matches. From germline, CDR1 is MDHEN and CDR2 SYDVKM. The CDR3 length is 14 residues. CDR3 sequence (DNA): TGTGCCAGCAGACGAGGACAGGGGGTCTATGAGCAGTTCTTC. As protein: CASRRGQGVYEQFF.

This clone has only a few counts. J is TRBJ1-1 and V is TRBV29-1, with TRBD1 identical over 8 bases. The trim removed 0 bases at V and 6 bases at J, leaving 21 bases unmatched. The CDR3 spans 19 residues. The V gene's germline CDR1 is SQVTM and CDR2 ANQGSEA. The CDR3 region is CSVEEPSGRGLMGYAEAFF. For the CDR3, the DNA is TGCAGCGTTGAAGAGCCCTCGGGCAGGGGGCTAATGGGATACGCTGAAGCTTTCTTT.

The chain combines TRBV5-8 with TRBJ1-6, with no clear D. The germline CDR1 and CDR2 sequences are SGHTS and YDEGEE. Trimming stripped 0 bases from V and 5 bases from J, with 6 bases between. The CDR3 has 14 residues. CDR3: CASSLAGNNSPLHF. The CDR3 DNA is TGTGCCAGCAGCTTGGCCGGGAATAATTCACCCCTCCACTTT. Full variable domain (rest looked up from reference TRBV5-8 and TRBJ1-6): EAGVTQSPTHLIKTRGQQATLRCSPISGHTSVYWYQQALGLGLQFLLWYDEGEERNRGNFPPRFSGRQFPNYSSELNVNALELEDSALYLCASSLAGNNSPLHFGNGTRLTVT.